Listed below are T cell receptor beta chains from one sample, sequenced in a study of blood T cells in healthy people across ages. TCRdb independently ran MiXCR on the 5' RACE reads; one entry per CDR3 protein. The sample lists 1.4 million to 1.5 million distinct CDR3 sequences, 40% to 50% occurring once. Sequencing was performed on blood. These receptor sequences come from a woman under 30 in good health. CDR3s include the opening cysteine and the closing phenylalanine or tryptophan. A D gene is named only where the DNA matches it firmly. Only part of the rows carry a size: once, few, many, or a class if the clone is expanded.

TRBJ2-3 TRBV25-1 NA NA TGTGCCAGCAGCCATACAGGTCCGGGCGCAGATACGCAGTATTTT CASSHTGPGADTQYF
TRBJ1-4 TRBV12-3/TRBV12-4 NA NA TGTGCCAGCAGCTGGGCCGCTAAGGAAAAACTGTTTTTT CASSWAAKEKLFF
TRBJ2-3 TRBV20-1 TRBD1 few TGCAGTGCTAGAGGGGACAGGGGGAGCACGGATACGCAGTATTTT CSARGDRGSTDTQYF
TRBJ2-4 TRBV20-1 NA few TGCAGTGCTCCGGCTGAATTGGTTCAGTACTTC CSAPAELVQYF
TRBJ1-6 TRBV20-1 NA NA TGCAGTGCTGGGGAGTGGGGGAGGGATTCACCCCTCCACTTT CSAGEWGRDSPLHF
TRBJ2-1 TRBV7-2 TRBD1 NA TGTGCCAGCAGCTTCCCCGGACAGGGCAGGGATGAGCAGTTCTTC CASSFPGQGRDEQFF
TRBJ2-1 TRBV24-1 TRBD1 NA TGTGCCACCAGTGATTTTGAGGGGGCTGGCTACAATGAGCAGTTCTTC CATSDFEGAGYNEQFF
TRBJ2-1 TRBV4-1 TRBD2 NA TGCGCCAGCAGCTTCCCCGGGACTAGCAGATACAATGAGCAGTTCTTC CASSFPGTSRYNEQFF
TRBJ2-5 TRBV29-1 NA many TGCAGCGTACGGCAGCAAGAGACCCAGTACTTC CSVRQQETQYF
TRBJ1-2 TRBV29-1 TRBD1 NA TGCAGCGTGATGGACAGGGGGGACGGCTACACCTTC CSVMDRGDGYTF
TRBJ2-1 TRBV25-1 NA few TGTGCCAGCAGTGCTAACCGGGTCCGGCTGGGGGATGAGCAGTTCTTC CASSANRVRLGDEQFF
TRBJ2-7 TRBV4-1 TRBD2 NA TGCGCCAGCAGCCAAGTTTTCCCGACTAGCGGGGTCTACGAGCAGTACTTC CASSQVFPTSGVYEQYF
TRBJ1-4 TRBV4-1 NA once TGCGCCAGCAGTCGCAAGGGGGGCGGTAATGAAAAACTGTTTTTT CASSRKGGGNEKLFF
TRBJ2-7 TRBV6-1 NA NA TGTGCCAGCGCGCAGGACGAACTAGACGAGCAGTACTTC CASAQDELDEQYF
TRBJ1-2 TRBV5-5 NA NA TGTGCCAGCAGCCAAAACACCAACTATGGCTACACCTTC CASSQNTNYGYTF
TRBJ2-7 TRBV6-4 NA NA TGTGCCAGCAGTGACTCAATGGGGGAGCAGTACTTC CASSDSMGEQYF
TRBJ2-7 TRBV15 NA NA TGTGCCACCAGCAGAGATCTGGTCTCCTACGAGCAGTACTTC CATSRDLVSYEQYF
TRBJ2-3 TRBV12-3/TRBV12-4 TRBD2 NA TGTGCCAGCACCCCTTGGCGGGGGAGCACAGATACGCAGTATTTT CASTPWRGSTDTQYF
TRBJ2-7 TRBV20-1 NA once TGCAGTGCTAGGGCTAGCGCAATCGGGGAGCAGTACTTC CSARASAIGEQYF
TRBJ2-5 TRBV20-1 TRBD2 NA TGCAGTGCTAGAGAGGCTAGCGGAGCCGCTGAGACCCAGTACTTC CSAREASGAAETQYF
TRBJ1-6 TRBV3-1 NA NA TGTGCCAGCAGCCTGGGCGATCCCCTCCACTTT CASSLGDPLHF
TRBJ2-5 TRBV5-1 NA once TGCGCCAGCACCTGGGGGACGGTTGAGGGAGAGACCCAGTACTTC CASTWGTVEGETQYF